This T cell receptor beta chain was captured in a study of STAT3 mutations in large granular lymphocyte leukemia (dated by TCRdb to about 2019). Background for the entire study: About half of the T-LGLL patients who underwent longitudinal sequencing carried canonical activating STAT3 mutations. As controls, the study also included longitudinal sequencing of a couple of patients with natural killer LGL leukemia. Eighteen representative T-LGLL cases were selected from an initial cohort of approximately 210 LGL patients for longitudinal TCRbeta and STAT3 sequencing. Patients with T-cell large granular lymphocyte leukemia underwent serial deep sequencing of TCRbeta CDR3 and STAT3 to reconstruct clonal hierarchy and dynamics. Over half of the T-LGLL patients were given one or more immunosuppressive therapy regimens, and 30% to 45% of the treated patients had a hematologic response. Each patient was sequenced at an average of about 4 time points, ranging from 2 to 8 samplings.

DNA was extracted from blood mononuclear cells, with the same DNA used for both TCR and STAT3 sequencing. The CDR3 spans 15 residues, from the cysteine through the phenylalanine. The entry retains the CDR3 DNA only, 45 bases that are in frame from base 1. The junction shows trimming of 0 bases on V and 4 bases on J, plus 11 bases between the germline ends. The germline V gene supplies CDR1 SGHRS and CDR2 YFSETQ. What the research found in general, with its limitations: Because no samples were available when a clone first appeared, clonal expansion was inferred from samplings taken at other points. In several patients, dominant TCR clone burden exceeded STAT3 mutant burden, suggesting STAT3 mutation arose secondarily within a pre-expanded clone. Persisting codominant clonotypes in some patients meant a small but highly pathogenic clone may have been missed. TCR clonotype switching after therapy was seen in about 35% of the 18 patients, with all newly emerging clones being STAT3 wild type. Variable intervals between samplings and differing treatment regimens complicated linking therapy response to changes in TCR clonal burden. Every T-LGLL patient showed at least one immunodominant TCRbeta clonotype, and about half showed multiple immunodominant subclonotypes.

On this clone itself: No antigen is known for it. No much larger clone exists at a distance of one base, and base qualities are not known.

An Illumina MiSeq was used to sequence the TCRbeta libraries, yielding an average of approximately 40,000 productive templates per sample. Multiplex PCR amplification was used to generate TCRbeta CDR3 libraries with the immunoSEQ assay. The original pipeline was this. Following a previously defined approach, repertoire diversity was calculated, and values close to 0 point to extremely monoclonal samples. The table was pulled from immuneACCESS by TCRdb, which kept in-frame rearrangements only. Such tables lose some clones; where checked, under half of the loss comes from unresolved V genes, and the rest has no known cause. That table is the source of V, J and clone size, and D and trimming were worked out from the DNA. The sample records 12,000 or so clones, about 85% of which are singletons. The top ten constitute about 86% of the sample.

The chain was built from TRBV5-1 and TRBJ1-3; TRBD1 is possibly the D segment (5 matching bases). The receptor was derived from an older man with T-cell large granular lymphocyte leukemia. Some clones in this sample may be carry-over from other donors' samples. The age is the age at diagnosis. The sequencing sample was made of peripheral blood mononuclear cells. The CDR3 region: CASSLAMGEGNTIYF. In nucleotides, the sequence is TGCGCCAGCAGCTTGGCCATGGGGGAAGGAAACACCATATATTTT. The reference TRBV5-1 and TRBJ1-3 proteins fill in what lies around the CDR3, so the full variable domain reads KAGVTQTPRYLIKTRGQQVTLSCSPISGHRSVSWYQQTPGQGLQFLFEYFSETQRNKGNFPGRFSGRQFSNSRSEMNVSTLELGDSALYLCASSLAMGEGNTIYFGEGSWLTVV.